Each of the 28 T cell receptor beta chains below was sequenced from the same sample in a study of blood T cell repertoires in COVID-19. Data came from immunoSEQ multiplex PCR; TCRdb stores just in-frame clones and leaves some out. This table has hundreds of thousands of clones, less than 90% appearing once. Sequencing was performed on PBMCs or T cells enriched from blood (not recorded which). These receptor sequences come from a woman between 50 and 59 years old who had recovered from COVID-19.

This sequence joins TRBV28 and TRBJ1-1; TRBD1 might be the D (6 bases). This CDR3 is 16 amino acids long. Germline CDR1 and CDR2: MDHEN and SYDVKM. Trimming removed 6 bases at V and 1 base at J, with 18 bases between. CDR3 sequence reads: CASRYPPVGGNTEAFF. The CDR3 DNA reads as TGTGCCAGCAGATACCCCCCCGTAGGGGGGAACACTGAAGCTTTCTTT.

The CDR3 reads CASSPTSGTDTQYF. The CDR3, as DNA: TGTGCCAGCAGCCCGACTAGCGGCACAGATACGCAGTATTTT. This rearrangement joins TRBV7-2 to TRBJ2-3; 8 nucleotides agree with TRBD2. Looked up from germline, CDR1 is SGHTA and CDR2 is FQGNSA. The CDR3 loop spans 14 amino acids. V shed 5 bases and J 1 base; nucleotides not matched to a gene: 2.

The gene calls are TRBV4-2 and TRBJ1-5, with a possible D match to TRBD1 (5 bases). The ends were cut back, 0 bases at V and 1 base at J, with 16 bases in the middle. The germline CDR1 and CDR2 sequences are LGHNA and YNFKEQ. The CDR3 extends over 18 amino acids. In DNA, the CDR3 is TGTGCCAGCAGCCAAGATGACAGAGGGACTTGGAGCAATCAGCCCCAGCATTTT. As protein: CASSQDDRGTWSNQPQHF.

V gene TRBV19 combines with J gene TRBJ1-5; D gene uncertain. Germline V CDR1 and CDR2: LNHDA, SQIVND (reference sequence). Trimming cost V 4 bases and J 3 bases, with 7 bases left between them. This CDR3 is 13 amino acids long. This CDR3 reads CASSKLDNQPQHF. CDR3 bases: TGTGCCAGTAGTAAACTCGACAATCAGCCCCAGCATTTT.

The chain links TRBV27 to TRBJ1-5; D possibly corresponds to TRBD1 (5 bases). There are 15 residues in the CDR3. Germline V gene sequence: CDR1 MNHEY, CDR2 SMNVEV (reference sequence). V was pared by 5 bases and J by 0 bases, with 11 bases between. The CDR3 bases are TGTGCCAGCAGTCGAGGGACTAATAGCAATCAGCCCCAGCATTTT. It specifies CASSRGTNSNQPQHF.

CDR3: CASSLSSRGPAFF. As DNA, the CDR3 is TGTGCCAGCAGTTTATCGAGCAGGGGCCCAGCTTTCTTT. V gene TRBV27 combines with J gene TRBJ1-1, with D perhaps matching TRBD1 (6 bases). Trimming took off 0 bases at V and 10 bases at J, with 12 bases between the two ends. The CDR3 sequence is 13 residues long. Germline V lookup: CDR1 MNHEY, CDR2 SMNVEV (reference sequence).

The genes are TRBV2 and TRBJ2-4; D possibly corresponds to TRBD1 (5 bases). Trimming took off 6 bases at V and 1 base at J, with 16 bases between the two ends. The CDR3 has 16 amino acids. The germline V gene encodes CDR1 SNHLY and CDR2 FYNNEI. The CDR3 nucleotides are TGTGCCAGCAGCGAGAGCCAGGGTCGGGCCAAAAACATTCAGTACTTC. Translated, it gives CASSESQGRAKNIQYF.

This clone was seen a handful of times. The chain recombines TRBV19 with TRBJ2-1; 14 bases match TRBD2. The CDR3 spans 16 residues. The J segment lost 13 bases and the V segment lost 6 bases, leaving 14 bases of the junction unmatched. CDR1 and CDR2 from the germline V gene are LNHDA and SQIVND (reference sequence). CDR3 region: CASSLWVTGTSGRQFF. Written as DNA, the CDR3 is TGTGCCAGTAGCCTCTGGGTGACAGGGACTAGCGGGAGACAGTTCTTC.

V is TRBV24-1 and J is TRBJ2-6, with D possibly TRBD2 on 6 matching bases. CDR1 and CDR2 (germline): KGHDR, SFDVKD. Trimming took 5 bases from V and 0 from J, leaving 7 bases between them. CDR3 length equals 15 residues. The CDR3 here is CATSGRGSGANVLTF. CDR3 in DNA: TGTGCCACCAGTGGGAGGGGCTCTGGGGCCAACGTCCTGACTTTC.

The chain joins TRBV27 to TRBJ1-2; D call uncertain. This CDR3 spans 15 amino acids. The germline CDR1 and CDR2 sequences are MNHEY and SMNVEV (reference sequence). V lost 0 bases, J lost 7 bases, and 15 bases lay in between. The CDR3 loop is CASSLSSPGRSGYTF. The CDR3 nucleotides are TGTGCCAGCAGTTTATCGTCTCCGGGTCGGAGTGGCTACACCTTC.

The V gene is TRBV28, the J gene TRBJ2-7; 11 bases match TRBD1. Germline V gene sequence: CDR1 MDHEN, CDR2 SYDVKM. The CDR3 totals 14 residues. V shed 5 bases, J shed 3 bases, and the junction held 3 bases outside the gene matches. CDR3 DNA sequence: TGTGCCAGCAGTGGGACAGGGGGGCTCTACGAGCAGTACTTC. Translated, it gives CASSGTGGLYEQYF. Drawing the rest from reference TRBV28 and TRBJ2-7, the complete variable domain is DVKVTQSSRYLVKRTGEKVFLECVQDMDHENMFWYRQDPGLGLRLIYFSYDVKMKEKGDIPEGYSVSREKKERFSLILESASTNQTSMYLCASSGTGGLYEQYFGPGTRLTVT.

The chain employs TRBV25-1 and TRBJ2-3, with 7 bases matching TRBD2. The germline V gene has CDR1 MGHDK and CDR2 SYGVNS. V shed 2 bases, J shed 3 bases, and the junction held 2 bases outside the gene matches. This CDR3 spans 14 amino acids. This chain's CDR3 is CASSEAGVTDTQYF. As DNA, the CDR3 is TGTGCCAGCAGTGAAGCGGGAGTGACAGATACGCAGTATTTT.

The J gene is TRBJ1-2, the V gene TRBV27; TRBD1 agrees at 7 bases. The V segment lost 2 bases and the J segment 8 bases; nucleotides outside the gene matches: 5. The CDR3 consists of 13 residues. CDR1 MNHEY and CDR2 SMNVEV come from the germline V gene (reference sequence). This CDR3 reads CASSLNTGEGYTF. In DNA form, the CDR3 reads TGTGCCAGCAGTTTAAATACAGGGGAAGGCTACACCTTC.

The rearrangement joins TRBV24-1 to TRBJ2-7, with 10 bases aligning to TRBD1. The junction had 4 bases not matched to a gene; V was cut back by 3 bases and J by 3 bases. The CDR3 is 15 amino acids. Germline CDR1 KGHDR, CDR2 SFDVKD. Written as DNA, the CDR3 is TGTGCCACCAGTGATATCCGGACAGGGGGCTACGAGCAGTACTTC. It codes for CATSDIRTGGYEQYF.

This clone was counted a single time. The chain couples TRBV6-5 to TRBJ2-5; the D gene is possibly TRBD1 (6 bases). The CDR3 has 14 amino acids. Germline V lookup: CDR1 MNHEY, CDR2 SVGAGI. The V end was cut by 7 bases, the J end by 5 bases, with 17 bases between. The CDR3 DNA follows: TGTGCCAGCACCCCGCTCAGGGGAAGGGAGACCCAGTACTTC. The encoded protein is CASTPLRGRETQYF.

The chain links TRBV30 to TRBJ2-7, with TRBD2 matching 11 bases. CDR1 is GTSNPN, CDR2 SVGIG, per germline (reference sequence). The V segment lost 2 bases and the J segment 4 bases; nucleotides outside the gene matches: 7. The CDR3 is 15 amino acids. The CDR3 DNA sequence: TGTGCCTGGAGTAGGACTAGCGGGCCGGGGTACGAGCAGTACTTC. It specifies CAWSRTSGPGYEQYF.

This clone occurred once. The J gene is TRBJ2-1, the V gene TRBV5-4; 7 bases align to TRBD1. The CDR3 has 15 residues. The J segment lost 4 bases and the V segment lost 0 bases, leaving 4 bases of the junction unmatched. Germline V gene data show CDR1 as SGHNT and CDR2 as YYREEE (reference sequence). CDR3 coding DNA: TGTGCCAGCAGCTTGGCCAGGGGGACATACAATGAGCAGTTCTTC. The encoded protein is CASSLARGTYNEQFF.

The rearrangement uses TRBV5-1 and TRBJ1-2; D is unresolved. CDR3 length equals 16 residues. The germline V and J ends were trimmed by 0 bases and 4 bases, with 16 bases remaining between them. Germline values: CDR1 SGHRS, CDR2 YFSETQ. CDR3 bases: TGCGCCAGCAGCTTGGCCCCCATGGCAGGAACCTATGGCTACACCTTC. Its protein product is CASSLAPMAGTYGYTF.

This chain links TRBV5-1 with TRBJ1-4; tentative D call: TRBD1 (5 bases). This CDR3 has 16 amino acids. The V end lost 5 bases, the J end lost 0 bases, and 14 bases lay between the germline ends. Germline V gene sequence: CDR1 SGHRS, CDR2 YFSETQ. CDR3 in amino acids: CASSPDGGATNEKLFF. The CDR3 DNA is TGCGCCAGCAGTCCAGACGGGGGAGCAACTAATGAAAAACTGTTTTTT.

CDR3 in DNA: TGTGCCAGCAGTCGCACTAGCTCGAGCCAAGAGACCCAGTACTTC. It is translated as CASSRTSSSQETQYF. The chain has TRBV28 and TRBJ2-5; D possibly corresponds to TRBD2 (6 bases). V was trimmed by 5 bases and J by 1 base, leaving 14 bases between them. The germline CDR1 and CDR2 sequences are MDHEN and SYDVKM. The CDR3 length is 15 residues.

This chain links TRBV9 with TRBJ2-3, with 7 bases identical to TRBD1. Germline CDR1 and CDR2: SGDLS and YYNGEE. Losses at the gene ends were 2 bases for V and 2 bases for J; bases not matched to a gene: 2. The CDR3 has 14 amino acids. CDR3: CASSVGQDTDTQYF. Written as DNA, the CDR3 is TGTGCCAGCAGCGTCGGACAGGACACAGATACGCAGTATTTT.

This sequence joins TRBV12-3 or TRBV12-4 and TRBJ2-7, with a possible D match to TRBD1 (5 bases). The CDR3 consists of 13 residues. V gave up 1 base and J gave up 3 bases, with 7 bases separating them. CDR3 nucleotides: TGTGCCAGCAGTTTAGGAGACAGCTACGAGCAGTACTTC. This sequence encodes CASSLGDSYEQYF.

This chain uses TRBV13 with TRBJ2-7; 16 nucleotides align to TRBD2. The CDR3 extends over 19 amino acids. Unmatched junction bases numbered 8, after V lost 0 bases and J lost 3 bases. Per germline, CDR1 PRHDT and CDR2 FYEKMQ (reference sequence). DNA of the CDR3: TGTGCCAGCAGCTTAGGCCTCGGGACTAGCGGGAGGGGCTACTACGAGCAGTACTTC. It encodes CASSLGLGTSGRGYYEQYF.

In its sample, this clone was seen a few times. This chain connects TRBV23-1 to TRBJ1-3, with unresolved D. TRBV23-1 is treated as an ORF (open reading frame) with a function not yet certain. The CDR3 covers 17 residues. Trimming removed 4 bases from V and 0 bases from J, with 16 bases in between. CDR3 nucleotides: TGCGCCAGCAGTCGATCAGATTATTCTACCTCTGGAAACACCATATATTTT. Translated: CASSRSDYSTSGNTIYF.

The gene calls are TRBV9 and TRBJ2-1; TRBD2 might be the D (6 bases). V shed 4 bases and J shed 0 bases, with 14 bases lying between them. Germline CDR1 is SGDLS and CDR2 is YYNGEE. This CDR3 has 16 residues. The chain's CDR3 is CASSTRKAGSYNEQFF. The CDR3 DNA follows: TGTGCCAGCAGCACCCGAAAAGCGGGCTCCTACAATGAGCAGTTCTTC. Full variable domain (remainder filled in from reference TRBV9 and TRBJ2-1): DSGVTQTPKHLITATGQRVTLRCSPRSGDLSVYWYQQSLDQGLQFLIQYYNGEERAKGNILERFSAQQFPDLHSELNLSSLELGDSALYFCASSTRKAGSYNEQFFGPGTRLTVL.

The V call is TRBV28, the J call TRBJ2-1; 10 bases match TRBD2. This CDR3 is built from 16 residues. Germline CDR1 and CDR2: MDHEN and SYDVKM. Germline trimming cut 6 bases from V and 4 bases from J; bases unmatched to any gene: 9. The CDR3: CASSYVLAGKYNEQFF. DNA for the CDR3: TGTGCCAGCAGCTACGTACTAGCGGGAAAATACAATGAGCAGTTCTTC.

The J gene is TRBJ1-3, the V gene TRBV7-2; 8 bases fit TRBD1. The germline CDR1 and CDR2 sequences are SGHTA and FQGNSA. The CDR3 spans 14 residues. With 6 bases clipped from V and 0 bases from J, the junction kept 1 base outside the gene matches. CDR3 coding DNA: TGTGCCAGCAGGGGACAGGCCTCTGGAAACACCATATATTTT. Translated: CASRGQASGNTIYF. The complete variable domain, with remaining parts taken from reference TRBV7-2 and TRBJ1-3, reads GAGVSQSPSNKVTEKGKDVELRCDPISGHTALYWYRQSLGQGLEFLIYFQGNSAPDKSGLPSDRFSAERTGGSVSTLTIQRTQQEDSAVYLCASRGQASGNTIYFGEGSWLTVV.

This sequence joins TRBV9 and TRBJ1-5, with D possibly TRBD1 on 6 matching bases. Germline CDR1 reads SGDLS; CDR2 reads YYNGEE. The CDR3 length is 14 residues. V lost 4 bases, J lost 2 bases, and 10 bases lay in between. The CDR3 DNA is TGTGCCAGCAGCCCACAGGGAGGCAATCAGCCCCAGCATTTT. It translates to CASSPQGGNQPQHF.